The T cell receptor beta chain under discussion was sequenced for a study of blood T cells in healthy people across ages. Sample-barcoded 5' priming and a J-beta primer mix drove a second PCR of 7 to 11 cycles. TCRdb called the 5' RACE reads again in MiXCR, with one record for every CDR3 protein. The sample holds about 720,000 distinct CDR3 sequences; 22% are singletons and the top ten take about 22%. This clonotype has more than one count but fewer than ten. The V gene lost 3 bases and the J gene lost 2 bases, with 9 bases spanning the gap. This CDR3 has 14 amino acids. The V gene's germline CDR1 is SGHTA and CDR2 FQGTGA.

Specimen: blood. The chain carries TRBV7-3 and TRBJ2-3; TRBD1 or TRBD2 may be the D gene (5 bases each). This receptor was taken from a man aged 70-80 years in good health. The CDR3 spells CASSFTGHTDTQYF. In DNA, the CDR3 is TGTGCCAGCAGCTTTACGGGGCACACAGATACGCAGTATTTT.